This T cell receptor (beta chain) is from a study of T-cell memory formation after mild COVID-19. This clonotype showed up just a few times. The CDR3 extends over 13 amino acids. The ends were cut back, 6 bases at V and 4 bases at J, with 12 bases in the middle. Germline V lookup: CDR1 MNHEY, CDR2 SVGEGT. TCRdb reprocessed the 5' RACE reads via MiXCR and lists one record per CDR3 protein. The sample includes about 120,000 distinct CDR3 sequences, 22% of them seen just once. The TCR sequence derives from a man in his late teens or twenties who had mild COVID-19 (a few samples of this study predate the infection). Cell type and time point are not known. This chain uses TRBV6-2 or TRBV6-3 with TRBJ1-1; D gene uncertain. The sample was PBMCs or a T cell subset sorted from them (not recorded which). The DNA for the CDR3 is TGTGCCAGCAGCCGTCCCGGCCGCACTGAAGCTTTCTTT. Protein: CASSRPGRTEAFF.